Each of the 12 T cell receptor beta chains below was sequenced from the same sample in a study of blood T cells in healthy people across ages. The use of a sample-barcoded 5' primer and a J-beta primer mix characterized a second PCR of roughly 6 to 12 cycles. One entry per CDR3 protein results from TCRdb running MiXCR on the 5' RACE reads. Among 350,000 to 450,000 distinct CDR3 sequences listed, roughly half were seen once. The sample was blood. The receptor source for this set is a man in his 60s in good health.

The table lists this clonotype with a count of one. At one of its ends the junction is not consistent with the germline gene, which may arise from a read error. V gene TRBV29-1 combines with J gene TRBJ2-5; the D gene could be TRBD1 or TRBD2 (6 bases each). There are 15 residues in the CDR3. Per germline, CDR1 SQVTM and CDR2 ANQGSEA. CDR3 protein: CSVDGGPEAQGTQYF. The CDR3 region has the DNA TGCAGCGTTGACGGGGGCCCCGAAGCCCAAGGGACCCAGTACTTC.

This clonotype has a handful of counts. The genes are TRBV5-1 and TRBJ2-7; 7 nucleotides line up with TRBD1. With V trimmed by 3 bases and J by 5 bases, 8 bases remained unmatched. There are 14 residues in the CDR3. Germline loops: CDR1 SGHRS, CDR2 YFSETQ. The CDR3 DNA sequence: TGCGCCAGCAGCTACAGGACAGGCAGTCACGAGCAGTACTTC. Translating gives CASSYRTGSHEQYF.

This clonotype has more than one count but fewer than ten. A much more abundant neighbour one base away suggests this may be a read error. This rearrangement joins TRBV7-2 to TRBJ2-1, with 8 positions matching TRBD2. The J call is in doubt because the DNA end fits TRBJ2-7 better. In germline, CDR1 is SGHTA, CDR2 FQGNSA. The CDR3 is 17 amino acids. Written as DNA, the CDR3 is TGTGCCAGCAGCTTACGGGCGGGAGGAAGCCCCTACAATGAGCAGTACTTC. It is translated as CASSLRAGGSPYNEQYF.

This rearrangement joins TRBV4-3 to TRBJ2-1; no definite D call. The J call could be wrong; TRBJ2-7 is a better fit for the DNA end. The CDR3 totals 16 residues. Germline V CDR1 and CDR2: LGHNA, YSLEER. For the CDR3, the DNA is TGCGCCAGCAGCCAAGATAGGAACGGCCGTAGCTACGAGCAGTACTTC. It yields the protein CASSQDRNGRSYEQYF.

The J gene is TRBJ2-3, the V gene TRBV25-1; tentatively, D is TRBD2 (6 bases). V dropped 6 bases and J dropped 6 bases, with 16 bases sitting between them. This CDR3 is built from 14 residues. The germline CDR1 and CDR2 sequences are MGHDK and SYGVNS. The CDR3, as DNA: TGTGCCAGCAGGGATTCAAAACGGGAGGATACGCAGTATTTT. Residues: CASRDSKREDTQYF.

This clonotype occurred a few times. V is TRBV14 and J is TRBJ2-7; D is possibly TRBD2 (6 bases). Between the trimmed V and J ends, which lost 8 bases and 3 bases, there was a span of 20 bases. Germline values: CDR1 SGHDN, CDR2 FVKESK. This CDR3 contains 15 residues. CDR3 sequence reads: CASAGTPRPVYEQYF. For the CDR3, the DNA is TGTGCCAGCGCCGGGACTCCCCGCCCTGTCTACGAGCAGTACTTC.

As regards this clonotype: One base away lies a much larger clone, so this may be a sequencing read error. This chain links TRBV20-1 with TRBJ2-1; 8 positions match TRBD2. The DNA end is a closer match to TRBJ2-7, so the J assignment may be wrong. Looked up from germline, CDR1 is DFQATT and CDR2 is SNEGSKA (reference sequence). CDR3 length: 14 residues. The CDR3 sequence: CSAPGVAGYNEQYF. The CDR3 DNA is TGCAGTGCTCCCGGGGTAGCGGGATACAATGAGCAGTACTTC.

The rearrangement joins TRBV29-1 to TRBJ1-1; the D is unclear. The CDR3 is made up of 13 amino acids. Trimming took off 0 bases at V and 8 bases at J, with 13 bases between the two ends. Germline CDR1 is SQVTM and CDR2 is ANQGSEA. CDR3 protein: CSVEDPGRREAFF. The CDR3 nucleotides read TGCAGCGTTGAAGACCCCGGTCGCCGCGAAGCTTTCTTT.

V usage is TRBV7-8 and J usage is TRBJ1-5; 7 bases align to TRBD1. This CDR3 has 17 amino acids. V shed 1 base and J 8 bases; nucleotides not matched to a gene: 14. CDR1 SGHVS and CDR2 FQNEAQ come from the germline V gene. CDR3 bases: TGTGCCAGCAGCTTAGAGGGACAGCCGCCGGTGAGGAAGCCCCAGCATTTT. Translated: CASSLEGQPPVRKPQHF.

This clonotype was seen many times. The chain joins TRBV27 to TRBJ2-7, with 7 bases aligning to TRBD1. Germline V gene data show CDR1 as MNHEY and CDR2 as SMNVEV (reference sequence). V lost 6 bases, J lost 2 bases, and 4 bases stayed unmatched. This CDR3 is 13 amino acids long. CDR3 in amino acids: CASRQTGTYEQYF. The CDR3 region has the DNA TGTGCCAGCAGGCAGACAGGGACCTACGAGCAGTACTTC.

This chain joins TRBV20-1 and TRBJ2-7; tentative D call: TRBD2 (5 bases). The CDR3 is 14 residues long. Per the germline V gene, CDR1 is DFQATT and CDR2 is SNEGSKA (reference sequence). CDR3 sequence reads: CSARSRRRTYEQYF. For the CDR3, the DNA is TGCAGCGCCCGGTCACGGAGGAGGACCTACGAGCAGTACTTC.

This clonotype was picked up many times. The V call is TRBV4-3, the J call TRBJ2-3; no firm D call. The ends were cut back, 0 bases at V and 2 bases at J, with 15 bases in the middle. Germline V CDR1 and CDR2: LGHNA, YSLEER. CDR3 length: 17 amino acids. The CDR3 reads CASSQERVMTSTDTQYF. CDR3 DNA sequence: TGCGCCAGCAGCCAAGAAAGGGTTATGACATCCACAGATACGCAGTATTTT.